A selection of T cell receptor beta chains follows, all from one sample in a study of OX40 agonist ivuxolimab in advanced cancers. TCRdb's copy holds only in-frame clones and misses some; the assay was immunoSEQ multiplex PCR. The sample contains 45,000 to 65,000 clones, about 89% of which appear only once. Sequences were derived from CD4+ or CD8+ T cells sorted from blood, sampled in a trial of the OX40 agonist ivuxolimab. All receptors come from an adult with an advanced solid tumor such as melanoma, head and neck, liver or kidney cancer. CDR3s include the opening cysteine and the closing phenylalanine or tryptophan. A D gene is named only where the DNA matches it firmly. For some rows the clone size is stated as once, few or many, or as a class when expanded; others skip it.

J gene,D gene,clone size,CDR3 length,V gene,CDR3 protein,CDR3 DNA
TRBJ1-5,NA,NA,15,TRBV7-9,CASSLAVTEDQPQHF,TGTGCCAGCAGCTTAGCGGTGACAGAAGATCAGCCCCAGCATTTT
TRBJ1-1,NA,few,15,TRBV9,CASSPGHIMNTEAFF,TGTGCCAGCTCACCGGGACATATTATGAACACTGAAGCTTTCTTT
TRBJ2-3,NA,NA,14,TRBV11-2,CASSSHLVSDTQYF,TGTGCCAGCAGCTCCCACCTAGTCTCAGATACGCAGTATTTT
TRBJ1-2,NA,NA,13,TRBV11-2,CASSLDVGYGYTF,TGTGCCAGCAGCTTAGATGTAGGGTATGGCTACACCTTC
TRBJ2-3,TRBD2,NA,22,TRBV4-1,CASSQVIGGTSGRRSSTDTQYF,TGCGCCAGCAGCCAAGTGATAGGAGGGACTAGCGGCCGCCGTTCTAGCACAGATACGCAGTATTTT
TRBJ2-3,TRBD1,NA,15,TRBV9,CASSVGRGLADTQYF,TGTGCCAGCAGCGTAGGCAGGGGGCTAGCAGATACGCAGTATTTT
TRBJ2-3,NA,NA,15,TRBV6-1,CASSENGDGTDTQYF,TGTGCCAGCAGTGAAAACGGGGATGGGACAGATACGCAGTATTTT
TRBJ1-6,NA,NA,13,TRBV27,CASSSRPNSPLHF,TGTGCCAGCAGTTCTAGGCCGAATTCACCCCTCCACTTT
TRBJ2-6,NA,NA,16,TRBV18,CASSPLLNLRANVLTF,TGTGCCAGCTCACCACTGCTGAATTTGAGGGCCAACGTCCTGACTTTC
TRBJ2-7,TRBD2,NA,16,TRBV5-1,CASSLTGTSGRNEQYF,TGCGCCAGCAGCCTCACCGGGACTAGCGGGAGAAACGAGCAGTACTTC
TRBJ2-7,TRBD1,NA,14,TRBV6-6,CASSFRDRGYEQYF,TGTGCCAGCAGTTTCCGGGACAGGGGTTACGAGCAGTACTTC
TRBJ2-3,NA,NA,13,TRBV4-1,CASSPLGTDTQYF,TGCGCCAGCAGCCCCCTGGGCACAGATACGCAGTATTTT
TRBJ1-2,NA,NA,13,TRBV7-2,CASSLGSSDLGTF,TGTGCCAGCAGCTTAGGCTCCTCAGACCTTGGCACCTTC
TRBJ2-4,NA,NA,15,TRBV6-1,CASSDSGLAKNIQYF,TGTGCCAGCTCCGATTCCGGGTTAGCCAAAAACATTCAGTACTTC
TRBJ1-1,NA,NA,13,TRBV7-9,CASSLALNTEAFF,TGTGCCAGCAGCTTAGCTTTGAACACTGAAGCTTTCTTT
TRBJ2-1,NA,NA,13,TRBV11-3,CASSPGPNNEQFF,TGTGCCAGCAGCCCAGGACCCAACAATGAGCAGTTCTTC